This T cell receptor (beta chain) was recorded in a study of response to subunit inactivated influenza vaccine. This clonotype has more than one count but fewer than ten. Its antigen is undetermined. The V end was cut by 5 bases, the J end by 3 bases, with 11 bases between. This CDR3 has 12 residues. Germline V gene data show CDR1 as DFQATT and CDR2 as SNEGSKA (reference sequence). Whole-study findings and limits: Every seasonal influenza vaccination brings in few new T cells, the authors suggested.

TCRdb called the RT-PCR reads again in MiXCR, with one record for every CDR3 protein. The sample holds 800,000 or so distinct CDR3 sequences, approximately 22% seen once. The V and J genes are TRBV20-1 and TRBJ2-7; TRBD2 is a possible D gene (5 bases). This sequence originates from a man aged 50 or older who received an inactivated influenza vaccine. This specimen consisted of PBMCs from blood, obtained 4 to 6 days after vaccination. CDR3 amino acids: CSARRGIYEQYF. The CDR3 DNA sequence: TGCAGTGCTCGCCGGGGAATCTACGAGCAGTACTTC.